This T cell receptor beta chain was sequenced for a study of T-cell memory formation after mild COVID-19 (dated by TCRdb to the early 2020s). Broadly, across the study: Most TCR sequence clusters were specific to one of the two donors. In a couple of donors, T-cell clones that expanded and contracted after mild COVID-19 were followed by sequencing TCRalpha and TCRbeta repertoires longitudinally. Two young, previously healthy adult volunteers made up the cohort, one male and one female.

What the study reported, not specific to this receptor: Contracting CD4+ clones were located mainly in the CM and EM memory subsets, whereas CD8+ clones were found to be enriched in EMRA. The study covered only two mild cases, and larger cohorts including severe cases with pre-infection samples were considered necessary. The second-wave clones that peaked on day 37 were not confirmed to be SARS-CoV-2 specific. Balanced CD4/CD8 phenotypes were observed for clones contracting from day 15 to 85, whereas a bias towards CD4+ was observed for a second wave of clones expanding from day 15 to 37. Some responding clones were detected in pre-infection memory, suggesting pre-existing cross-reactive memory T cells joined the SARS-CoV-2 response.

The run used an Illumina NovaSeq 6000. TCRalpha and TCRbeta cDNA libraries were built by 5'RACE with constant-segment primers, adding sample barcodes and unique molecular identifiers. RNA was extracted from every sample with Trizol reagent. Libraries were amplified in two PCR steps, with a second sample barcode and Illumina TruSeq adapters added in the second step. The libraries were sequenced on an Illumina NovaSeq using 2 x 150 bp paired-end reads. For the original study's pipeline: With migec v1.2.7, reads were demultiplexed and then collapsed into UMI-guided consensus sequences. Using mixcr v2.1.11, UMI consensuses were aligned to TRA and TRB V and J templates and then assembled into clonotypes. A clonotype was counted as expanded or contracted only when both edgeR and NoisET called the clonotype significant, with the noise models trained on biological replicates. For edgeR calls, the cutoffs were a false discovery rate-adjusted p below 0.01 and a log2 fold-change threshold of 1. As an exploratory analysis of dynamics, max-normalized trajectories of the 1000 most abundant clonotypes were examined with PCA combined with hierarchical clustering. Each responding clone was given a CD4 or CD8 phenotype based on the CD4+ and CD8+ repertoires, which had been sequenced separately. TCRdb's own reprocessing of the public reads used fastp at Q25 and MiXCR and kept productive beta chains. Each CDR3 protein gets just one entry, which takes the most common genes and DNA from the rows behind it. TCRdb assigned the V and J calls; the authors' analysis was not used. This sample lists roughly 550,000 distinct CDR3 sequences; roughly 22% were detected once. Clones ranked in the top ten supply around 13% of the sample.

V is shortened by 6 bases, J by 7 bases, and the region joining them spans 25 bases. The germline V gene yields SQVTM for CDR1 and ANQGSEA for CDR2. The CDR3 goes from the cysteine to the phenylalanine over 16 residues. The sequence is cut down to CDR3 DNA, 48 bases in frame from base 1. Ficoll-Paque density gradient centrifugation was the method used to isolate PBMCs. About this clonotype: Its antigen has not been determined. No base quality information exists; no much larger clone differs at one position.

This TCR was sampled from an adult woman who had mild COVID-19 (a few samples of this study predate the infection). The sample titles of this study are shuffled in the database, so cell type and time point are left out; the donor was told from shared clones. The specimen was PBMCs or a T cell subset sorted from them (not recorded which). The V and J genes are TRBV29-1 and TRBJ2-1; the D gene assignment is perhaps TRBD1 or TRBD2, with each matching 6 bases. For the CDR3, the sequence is CSVGELRGAFWNEQFF. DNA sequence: TGCAGCGTGGGAGAGTTGAGGGGGGCCTTTTGGAATGAGCAGTTCTTC.